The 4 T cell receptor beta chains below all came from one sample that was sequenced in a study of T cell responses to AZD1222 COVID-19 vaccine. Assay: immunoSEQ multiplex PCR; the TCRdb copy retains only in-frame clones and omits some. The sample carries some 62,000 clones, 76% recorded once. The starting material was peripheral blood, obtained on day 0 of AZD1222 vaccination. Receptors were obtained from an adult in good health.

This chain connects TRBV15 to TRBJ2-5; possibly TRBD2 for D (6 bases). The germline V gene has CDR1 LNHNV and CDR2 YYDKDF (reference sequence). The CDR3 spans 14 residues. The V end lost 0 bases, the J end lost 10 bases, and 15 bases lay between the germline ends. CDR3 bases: TGTGCCACCAGCAGAGATTGGAGGGATCGGGACCAGTACTTC. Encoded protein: CATSRDWRDRDQYF.

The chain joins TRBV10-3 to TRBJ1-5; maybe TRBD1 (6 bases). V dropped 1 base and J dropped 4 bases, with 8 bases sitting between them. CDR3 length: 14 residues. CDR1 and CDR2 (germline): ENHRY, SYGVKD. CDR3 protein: CAISELTGNQPQHF. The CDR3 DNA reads TGTGCCATCAGTGAGTTGACAGGTAATCAGCCCCAGCATTTT.

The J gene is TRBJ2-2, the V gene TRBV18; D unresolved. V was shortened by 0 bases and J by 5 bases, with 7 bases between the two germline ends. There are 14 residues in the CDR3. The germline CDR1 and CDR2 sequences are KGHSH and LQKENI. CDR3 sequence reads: CASSPPWGTGELFF. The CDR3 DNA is TGTGCCAGCTCACCACCTTGGGGAACCGGGGAGCTGTTTTTT.

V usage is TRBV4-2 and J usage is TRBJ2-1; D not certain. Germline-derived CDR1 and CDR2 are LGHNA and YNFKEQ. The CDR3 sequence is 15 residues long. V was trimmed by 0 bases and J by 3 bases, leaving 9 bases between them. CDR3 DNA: TGTGCCAGCAGCCAAGATCTCGCCAGCTACAATGAGCAGTTCTTC. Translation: CASSQDLASYNEQFF.